Listed below are T cell receptor beta chains from one sample, sequenced in a study of OX40 agonist ivuxolimab in advanced cancers. The protocol was immunoSEQ multiplex PCR, while the TCRdb copy is restricted to in-frame clones and leaves out a portion. The sample yields around 74,000 clones, 70% to 90% seen once. This sample comprised CD4+ or CD8+ T cells sorted from blood, obtained in a trial of the OX40 agonist ivuxolimab. The origin of the receptors is an adult with an advanced solid tumor such as melanoma, head and neck, liver or kidney cancer. CDR3s include the opening cysteine and the closing phenylalanine or tryptophan. D genes are given only for firm matches. A row's size may be missing; if present it is once, few, many or a size class.

D gene | clone size | J gene | V gene | CDR3 protein | CDR3 DNA
NA | once | TRBJ2-3 | TRBV7-8 | CASSLGGADTQYF | TGTGCCAGCAGCTTAGGGGGCGCAGATACGCAGTATTTT
NA | NA | TRBJ1-5 | TRBV6-5 | CASSYPTQPQHF | TGTGCCAGCAGTTACCCTACCCAGCCCCAGCATTTT
NA | NA | TRBJ2-7 | TRBV7-2 | CASSLSGASSYEQYF | TGTGCCAGCAGCCTGTCGGGGGCTAGCTCCTACGAGCAGTACTTC
TRBD2 | NA | TRBJ2-5 | TRBV9 | CASSVASGRGEETQYF | TGTGCCAGCAGCGTAGCTAGCGGGAGGGGGGAAGAGACCCAGTACTTC
TRBD1 | NA | TRBJ2-3 | TRBV4-3 | CASSHDRGVGTDTQYF | TGCGCCAGCAGCCACGACAGGGGTGTGGGCACAGATACGCAGTATTTT
NA | NA | TRBJ2-7 | TRBV14 | CASSQDRFIGSEQYF | TGTGCCAGCAGCCAAGATCGATTTATAGGCTCCGAGCAGTACTTC
NA | once | TRBJ1-6 | TRBV30 | CAWAWGIPGQPLHF | TGTGCCTGGGCGTGGGGGATCCCGGGTCAACCCCTCCACTTT
NA | NA | TRBJ1-4 | TRBV27 | CASATNEKLFF | TGTGCCAGTGCAACTAATGAAAAACTGTTTTTT
NA | NA | TRBJ1-1 | TRBV15 | CATSRDGLFGGALVEAFF | TGTGCCACCAGCAGAGATGGCCTATTCGGGGGGGCTCTGGTAGAAGCTTTCTTT
NA | NA | TRBJ1-5 | TRBV2 | CASSGQEISNQPQHF | TGTGCCAGCAGTGGTCAGGAGATTAGCAATCAGCCCCAGCATTTT
TRBD1 | NA | TRBJ1-2 | TRBV5-1 | CASSPQGANYGYTF | TGCGCCAGCAGCCCACAGGGGGCTAACTATGGCTACACCTTC
NA | NA | TRBJ1-1 | TRBV20-1 | CSAQGGAFF | TGCAGTGCCCAAGGGGGGGCTTTCTTT
NA | NA | TRBJ1-1 | TRBV5-1 | CASSFPQNTEAFF | TGCGCCAGCAGCTTCCCCCAGAACACTGAAGCTTTCTTT
NA | few | TRBJ2-7 | TRBV7-9 | CASSARQGGNEQYF | TGTGCCAGCAGCGCCCGACAGGGCGGGAACGAGCAGTACTTC
NA | NA | TRBJ2-7 | TRBV23-1 | CASSCDISYEQYF | TGCGCCAGCAGTTGTGATATCTCCTACGAGCAGTACTTC
NA | NA | TRBJ2-7 | TRBV7-2 | CASSLALHEQYF | TGTGCCAGCAGCTTAGCGTTGCACGAGCAGTACTTC
NA | NA | TRBJ1-1 | TRBV7-9 | CASSLDGSNAEAFF | TGTGCCAGCAGCTTAGACGGAAGCAACGCTGAAGCTTTCTTT
NA | NA | TRBJ1-2 | TRBV9 | CASSALYGYTF | TGTGCCAGCAGCGCCCTATATGGCTACACCTTC
NA | few | TRBJ2-3 | TRBV7-3 | CASSLNYRSTDTQYF | TGTGCCAGCAGCTTAAATTACCGGAGCACAGATACGCAGTATTTT
NA | NA | TRBJ1-2 | TRBV6-5 | CASSYSRASYGYTF | TGTGCCAGCAGTTACTCGAGGGCGTCCTATGGCTACACCTTC
NA | NA | TRBJ2-3 | TRBV7-9 | CASSRTQGGDTQYF | TGTGCCAGCAGCCGGACCCAAGGTGGGGATACGCAGTATTTT
TRBD1 | few | TRBJ1-5 | TRBV19 | CASSTGGYSNQPQHF | TGTGCCAGTAGTACAGGGGGATATAGCAATCAGCCCCAGCATTTT
TRBD2 | NA | TRBJ2-2 | TRBV5-1 | CASSPGTSGNTGELFF | TGCGCCAGCAGCCCCGGGACTAGTGGGAACACCGGGGAGCTGTTTTTT
TRBD2 | NA | TRBJ2-3 | TRBV2 | CASRGLAGDPDTQYF | TGTGCCAGCAGGGGACTAGCGGGAGACCCAGATACGCAGTATTTT
NA | NA | TRBJ1-5 | TRBV6-5 | CASSENGNQPQHF | TGTGCCAGCAGTGAAAATGGCAATCAGCCCCAGCATTTT
NA | NA | TRBJ1-2 | TRBV7-8 | CASSLDSLNYGYTF | TGTGCCAGCAGCTTAGACAGCCTTAACTATGGCTACACCTTC
NA | NA | TRBJ1-4 | TRBV5-4 | CAAGGITNEKLFF | TGTGCCGCGGGAGGGATAACTAATGAAAAACTGTTTTTT
TRBD1 | NA | TRBJ2-3 | TRBV5-6 | CASSFELGQGATSDTQYF | TGTGCCAGCAGCTTCGAACTTGGACAGGGGGCTACGTCAGATACGCAGTATTTT
NA | NA | TRBJ2-7 | TRBV7-9 | CASVISTGTSTEQYF | TGTGCCAGCGTTATATCCACCGGGACATCTACCGAGCAGTACTTC
NA | NA | TRBJ1-1 | TRBV18 | CASSRLVGEEAFF | TGTGCCAGCTCCCGACTCGTTGGCGAGGAAGCTTTCTTT
NA | NA | TRBJ2-1 | TRBV5-1 | CASSLDFERRRANEQFF | TGCGCCAGCAGCTTGGACTTCGAACGAAGGAGGGCCAATGAGCAGTTCTTC
TRBD1 | few | TRBJ1-2 | TRBV9 | CASSPGQATYGYTF | TGTGCCAGCAGCCCAGGACAGGCGACATATGGCTACACCTTC
NA | NA | TRBJ1-2 | TRBV7-9 | CASSLDGGAGGYTF | TGTGCCAGCAGCTTAGATGGGGGGGCCGGTGGCTACACCTTC
NA | NA | TRBJ2-3 | TRBV7-9 | CASSSRQTDTQYF | TGTGCCAGCAGTTCAAGACAGACAGATACGCAGTATTTT
NA | NA | TRBJ1-4 | TRBV6-5 | CASSSLSSQGKLFF | TGTGCCAGCAGTTCCTTGTCGAGCCAGGGGAAACTGTTTTTT
NA | NA | TRBJ2-3 | TRBV2 | CASSAYQTDTQYF | TGTGCCAGCAGTGCCTACCAGACAGATACGCAGTATTTT
TRBD1 | NA | TRBJ1-1 | TRBV5-1 | CASSLGPQLTGRNTEAFF | TGCGCCAGCAGCCTGGGACCCCAACTGACAGGGAGGAACACTGAAGCTTTCTTT
NA | NA | TRBJ2-3 | TRBV19 | CASSPLGARRTDTQYF | TGTGCCAGTAGTCCCCTAGGGGCTAGACGCACAGATACGCAGTATTTT
NA | NA | TRBJ2-1 | TRBV15 | CATSRDREGLQGNEQFF | TGTGCCACCAGCAGAGATCGAGAAGGGCTACAAGGCAATGAGCAGTTCTTC
TRBD2 | NA | TRBJ2-4 | TRBV5-8 | CASSKSGGPVKNIQYF | TGTGCCAGCAGTAAATCGGGGGGGCCTGTCAAAAACATTCAGTACTTC
NA | few | TRBJ2-2 | TRBV9 | CASSPRQDRGAGELFF | TGTGCCAGCAGCCCCCGACAGGATAGAGGTGCCGGGGAGCTGTTTTTT
NA | NA | TRBJ2-5 | TRBV18 | CASSPSRTEGATQYF | TGTGCCAGCTCACCCTCAAGGACAGAAGGCGCGACCCAGTACTTC
NA | once | TRBJ2-2 | TRBV5-1 | CASSPRGTLNTGELFF | TGCGCCAGCAGCCCGCGTGGGACACTAAACACCGGGGAGCTGTTTTTT
TRBD1 | NA | TRBJ2-1 | TRBV15 | CATSQSLEGGEEQFF | TGTGCCACCAGCCAGAGTCTAGAAGGGGGCGAGGAGCAGTTCTTC